This T cell receptor beta chain was sequenced in a study of regulatory T cells in long-lasting Graves disease. Indicated time point: newly diagnosed GD, antithyroid drugs for less than 3 months. PBMCs were the source of the RNA used for TCR sequencing. Through Arm-PCR of CDR3 regions and iRepertoire HTBI primers, TCR beta libraries were built. TCRdb independently ran MiXCR on the multiplex PCR reads; one entry per CDR3 protein. The sample comprises hundreds of thousands of distinct CDR3 sequences, 15% to 19% of which are singletons, and 20% to 25% rests with the top ten. Germline V gene lookup returns CDR1 MDHEN and CDR2 SYDVKM. The V segment lost 6 bases and the J segment 1 base; nucleotides outside the gene matches: 5. The CDR3 is 15 residues long.

This sequence originates from a female donor with Graves disease. The rearrangement links TRBV28 to TRBJ1-1, with 10 nucleotides matching TRBD1. The specimen comprised peripheral blood mononuclear cells (PBMCs), sampled at new diagnosis, from a patient treated with antithyroid drugs. The CDR3 region is CASSAGTGENTEAFF. For the CDR3, the DNA is TGTGCCAGCAGCGCGGGGACAGGGGAGAACACTGAAGCTTTCTTT.